This passage covers 25 T cell receptor beta chains from one sample sequenced in a study of blood T cell repertoires in COVID-19 (dated by TCRdb to 2018 to 2020). Library creation used the immunoSEQ multiplex PCR assay. As stored in TCRdb, this immuneACCESS dataset retains in-frame rearrangements with V and J assigned. A fraction of the clones does not appear; measured against another copy, unresolved V genes explain less than half of the discrepancy, and the remainder lacks a known reason. This sample comprises around 150,000 clones, more than 70% of them detected only once. Clones ranked in the top ten supply approximately 2.8% of the sample. Sequenced material: peripheral blood. All receptors derive from a man in his sixties with acute or convalescent COVID-19.

The chain links TRBV27 to TRBJ1-4; no definite D call. V was clipped by 3 bases and J by 8 bases, with 13 bases between them. Per germline, CDR1 MNHEY and CDR2 SMNVEV (reference sequence). This CDR3 has 14 residues. The CDR3 reads CASSFGNNQEKLFF. The CDR3 coding sequence is TGTGCCAGCAGTTTTGGTAACAATCAAGAAAAACTGTTTTTT.

This clone was found a few times. The chain recombines TRBV4-2 with TRBJ1-5; D perhaps matches TRBD1 (6 bases). There are 16 residues in the CDR3. From germline, CDR1 is LGHNA and CDR2 YNFKEQ. V dropped 1 base and J dropped 1 base, with 11 bases sitting between them. CDR3 DNA sequence: TGTGCCAGCAGCCAAGTAGAACAGGGAAGCAATCAGCCCCAGCATTTT. Its translation: CASSQVEQGSNQPQHF.

The chain carries TRBV6-5 and TRBJ2-3; D is undetermined. The CDR3 is 11 amino acids. V was pared by 7 bases and J by 6 bases, with 8 bases between. Germline V CDR1 and CDR2: MNHEY, SVGAGI. CDR3 bases: TGTGCCAGCAACTACGGCGATACGCAGTATTTT. Its translation is CASNYGDTQYF.

The chain is built from TRBV27 and TRBJ1-2; a possible D gene is TRBD1 (5 bases). The germline V gene encodes CDR1 MNHEY and CDR2 SMNVEV (reference sequence). The CDR3 spans 14 residues. V gave up 5 bases and J gave up 0 bases, with 10 bases separating them. DNA of the CDR3: TGTGCCAGCAGTCCGGCGGGGGCTAACTATGGCTACACCTTC. Amino acid sequence: CASSPAGANYGYTF.

CDR3 in amino acids: CASSRTASLMVSEAFF. CDR3 sequence (DNA): TGCGCCAGCAGCCGGACAGCCTCCCTCATGGTTTCTGAAGCTTTCTTT. This chain links TRBV10-1 with TRBJ1-1; weak D call: TRBD1 (6 bases). Germline V lookup: CDR1 WNHNN, CDR2 SYGVQD (reference sequence). The germline V and J ends were trimmed by 6 bases and 6 bases, with 23 bases remaining between them. The CDR3 loop spans 16 amino acids.

The chain uses TRBV9 and TRBJ1-3; no clear D. The germline CDR1 and CDR2 sequences are SGDLS and YYNGEE. The CDR3 spans 16 residues. Between the trimmed V and J ends, which lost 2 bases and 0 bases, there was a span of 12 bases. The CDR3 bases are TGTGCCAGCAGCGTGGAAGACATCCTCTCTGGAAACACCATATATTTT. Residues: CASSVEDILSGNTIYF.

The chain recombines TRBV27 with TRBJ2-3, with no clear D. Germline V CDR1 and CDR2: MNHEY, SMNVEV (reference sequence). Between the trimmed V and J ends, which lost 3 bases and 4 bases, there was a span of 11 bases. The CDR3 totals 14 residues. CDR3 in DNA: TGTGCCAGCAGTTTTTCTAGGCGACCAGATACGCAGTATTTT. Encoded protein: CASSFSRRPDTQYF.

A single count supports this clone. This sequence joins TRBV25-1 and TRBJ1-1; 7 bases agree with TRBD1. V was clipped by 1 base and J by 13 bases; unmatched bases: 6. The CDR3 has 12 amino acids. Germline V gene data show CDR1 as MGHDK and CDR2 as SYGVNS. The CDR3 protein is CASSEFTGEVFF. CDR3 DNA: TGTGCCAGCAGTGAATTTACAGGGGAGGTTTTCTTT.

J is TRBJ1-1 and V is TRBV18; TRBD1 is a possible D gene (6 bases). V lost 4 bases and J 3 bases, leaving 9 bases between the germline ends. Germline V gene data show CDR1 as KGHSH and CDR2 as LQKENI. The CDR3 has 13 amino acids. CDR3 DNA sequence: TGTGCCAGCTCACGTAACAGGGACACTGAAGCTTTCTTT. This gives the protein CASSRNRDTEAFF.

CDR3 in amino acids: CASSRGDRGRFNEQFF. Written as DNA, the CDR3 is TGTGCCAGTAGTAGGGGGGACAGGGGGAGATTCAATGAGCAGTTCTTC. This chain links TRBV19 with TRBJ2-1, with 11 bases matching TRBD1. The V and J ends lost 4 bases and 6 bases, in that order; junction bases with no gene match: 8. Germline V gene lookup returns CDR1 LNHDA and CDR2 SQIVND (reference sequence). This CDR3 comprises 16 residues.

This clone was seen a few times. The chain links TRBV4-2 to TRBJ2-3; TRBD2 aligns across 9 bases. Per the germline V gene, CDR1 is LGHNA and CDR2 is YNFKEQ. The CDR3 is 14 amino acids. J lost 10 bases, V lost 0 bases, and 5 bases had no gene match. In nucleotides, the CDR3 is TGTGCCAGCAGCCAAGATCAGACTAGCGGTTCGCAGTATTTT. It encodes CASSQDQTSGSQYF.

The chain employs TRBV2 and TRBJ2-7; possible D gene TRBD2, 6 bases. This CDR3 is 13 amino acids long. Germline-derived CDR1 and CDR2 are SNHLY and FYNNEI. V lost 8 bases and J lost 3, with 14 bases in between. The CDR3 region is CASQSSGLYEQYF. For the CDR3, the DNA is TGTGCCAGCCAGAGTAGCGGCCTCTACGAGCAGTACTTC.

This clone has only a few counts. This chain uses TRBV2 with TRBJ2-3, with D possibly matching TRBD2 (5 bases). This CDR3 comprises 18 residues. Trimming cost V 0 bases and J 0 bases, with 16 bases left between them. From germline, CDR1 is SNHLY and CDR2 FYNNEI. CDR3 bases: TGTGCCAGCAGTGAAGCGCGGGCTTTCCGGGGTAGCACAGATACGCAGTATTTT. This codes for CASSEARAFRGSTDTQYF.

The chain employs TRBV15 and TRBJ2-2; 8 bases are a match to TRBD2. The germline V gene encodes CDR1 LNHNV and CDR2 YYDKDF (reference sequence). Germline trimming cut 1 base from V and 8 bases from J; bases unmatched to any gene: 21. The CDR3 sequence is 20 residues long. The CDR3 DNA follows: TGTGCCACCAGCAGAGGAGAAGCCCAGGCCAGCGGGGGCCGTAGGGGGGAGCTGTTTTTT. It specifies CATSRGEAQASGGRRGELFF. Supplemented by reference TRBV15 and TRBJ2-2, the full variable domain reads DAMVIQNPRYQVTQFGKPVTLSCSQTLNHNVMYWYQQKSSQAPKLLFHYYDKDFNNEADTPDNFQSRRPNTSFCFLDIRSPGLGDTAMYLCATSRGEAQASGGRRGELFFGEGSRLTVL.

V and J are TRBV5-6 and TRBJ2-1, with 8 bases matching TRBD1. Germline CDR1 and CDR2: SGHDT and YYEEEE. The CDR3 is 18 residues long. The V segment lost 2 bases and the J segment 3 bases; nucleotides outside the gene matches: 13. The CDR3 is CASSFEQGAVSVYNEQFF. CDR3 bases: TGTGCCAGCAGCTTCGAGCAGGGGGCCGTCTCCGTCTACAATGAGCAGTTCTTC.

This clone was observed a handful of times. The chain links TRBV15 to TRBJ2-1, with a weak D call TRBD1 (6 bases). Trimming stripped 3 bases from V and 10 bases from J, with 13 bases between. CDR1 is LNHNV, CDR2 YYDKDF, per germline (reference sequence). This CDR3 region has 13 residues. CDR3 DNA sequence: TGTGCCACCAGCAGGGAAGGGGGATGGGAGCAGTTCTTC. The encoded protein is CATSREGGWEQFF.

This clone occurred once. The chain links TRBV5-8 to TRBJ1-5, with unresolved D. Trimming shortened V by 1 base and J by 4 bases, and 15 bases separated the two germline ends. The CDR3 loop spans 16 amino acids. CDR1 is SGHTS and CDR2 is YDEGEE in the germline V gene. The CDR3 DNA follows: TGTGCCAGCAGCTTGCTAGGGCCACTAGAAAATCAGCCCCAGCATTTT. It specifies CASSLLGPLENQPQHF.

A single count supports this clone. The chain employs TRBV6-5 and TRBJ2-2, with 7 bases identical to TRBD2. The V and J ends lost 0 bases and 4 bases, in that order; junction bases with no gene match: 5. CDR1 and CDR2 from the germline V gene are MNHEY and SVGAGI. This CDR3 has 16 residues. CDR3 protein: CASSYSLGRSTGELFF. The CDR3 DNA reads as TGTGCCAGCAGTTACTCTCTCGGGAGGAGCACCGGGGAGCTGTTTTTT.

V is TRBV3-1 (or the pseudogene TRBV3-2) and J is TRBJ1-3; no definite D call. CDR1 is LGHDT and CDR2 is YNNKEL in the germline V gene (reference sequence). The CDR3 consists of 13 residues. The V gene lost 4 bases and the J gene lost 5 bases, with 9 bases spanning the gap. The DNA of the CDR3 is TGTGCCAGCAGCCCTGAGTCCAGAAACACCATATATTTT. Residues: CASSPESRNTIYF.

CDR3 region: CASGDRGTSGANVLTF. The CDR3 bases are TGTGCCAGCGGGGACAGGGGCACATCTGGGGCCAACGTCCTGACTTTC. J is TRBJ2-6 and V is TRBV19; 10 bases align to TRBD1. With 9 bases clipped from V and 1 base from J, the junction kept 6 bases outside the gene matches. The CDR3 is 16 amino acids. From germline, CDR1 is LNHDA and CDR2 SQIVND (reference sequence).

The J gene is TRBJ1-3, the V gene TRBV3-1 (or the pseudogene TRBV3-2); the D is unclear. There are 13 residues in the CDR3. Trimming pared 3 bases from V and 4 bases from J, leaving 7 bases between. Germline CDR1 and CDR2: LGHDT and YNNKEL (reference sequence). The CDR3 protein is CASSQAAGNTIYF. The CDR3 DNA sequence: TGTGCCAGCAGCCAGGCCGCCGGAAACACCATATATTTT.

V gene TRBV15 combines with J gene TRBJ1-5, with 8 bases lining up with TRBD1. Looked up from germline, CDR1 is LNHNV and CDR2 is YYDKDF (reference sequence). This CDR3 has 18 residues. With 0 bases clipped from V and 6 bases from J, the junction kept 13 bases outside the gene matches. The CDR3 is CATSRDHKRTGSSQPQHF. DNA of the CDR3: TGTGCCACCAGCAGAGACCATAAGAGGACAGGGAGTAGTCAGCCCCAGCATTTT.

This clone has just a few counts. This sequence joins TRBV27 and TRBJ1-2, with 10 bases matching TRBD1. J lost 7 bases, V lost 5 bases, and 13 bases had no gene match. CDR3 length equals 16 residues. The germline V gene encodes CDR1 MNHEY and CDR2 SMNVEV (reference sequence). The CDR3, as DNA: TGTGCCAGCAGTGATTCCGGGACAGGGGTTCAGGCTGGCTACACCTTC. It codes for CASSDSGTGVQAGYTF.

The V gene is TRBV7-9, the J gene TRBJ1-5, with TRBD1 as a possible D gene (6 bases). Germline V gives CDR1 SEHNR, CDR2 FQNEAQ (reference sequence). V lost 2 bases to trimming and J lost 5 bases, with 13 bases between them. This CDR3 region has 15 residues. In DNA form, the CDR3 reads TGTGCCAGCAGCTTATCGACAGGCGAGGATCAGCCCCAGCATTTT. Translated: CASSLSTGEDQPQHF.

The V gene is TRBV19, the J gene TRBJ1-1; maybe TRBD1 (5 bases). V was trimmed by 11 bases and J by 0 bases, leaving 22 bases between them. The germline gives CDR1 LNHDA, CDR2 SQIVND (reference sequence). The CDR3 covers 16 residues. The DNA of the CDR3 is TGTGCCTCGCAGGTGGGGGACTCTTTGATGAACACTGAAGCTTTCTTT. This sequence encodes CASQVGDSLMNTEAFF.